This TCR beta chain came from a study of blood T cells in healthy people across ages. Findings and limits, study-wide: Higher diversity, along with more naive CD4+ cells, distinguished long-lived donors from aged donors.

The CDR3 has 14 amino acids. Germline CDR1 ENHRY, CDR2 SYGVKD. V lost 8 bases and J lost 5, with 15 bases in between. As for this clonotype: Its specificity is not known.

Combining a sample-barcoded 5' primer with a J-beta primer mix, a second PCR ran for roughly 7 to 11 cycles. TCRdb analysed the 5' RACE reads with MiXCR anew, one entry per CDR3 protein. This sample yields 1.2 million to 1.5 million distinct CDR3 sequences, of which roughly 45% are seen a single time; less than 8% belongs to the top ten. Material for sequencing was blood. The chain combines TRBV10-3 with TRBJ2-2, with D possibly being TRBD2 (6 bases). This receptor was taken from a woman aged 18-30 years in good health. The CDR3 sequence is CAILGTLATGELFF. CDR3 DNA sequence: TGTGCCATCTTAGGGACTCTAGCGACCGGGGAGCTGTTTTTT.